This paragraph reports one T cell receptor beta chain. In germline, CDR1 is MNHNS, CDR2 SASEGT. The V end lost 8 bases, the J end lost 3 bases, and 11 bases lay between the germline ends. This CDR3 has 12 amino acids. The source of the sample is a study of T cells of healthy individuals. TCRdb reprocessed the 5' RACE reads with MiXCR, giving one entry per CDR3 protein. The sample carries nearly 100,000 distinct CDR3 sequences, approximately 15% recorded once. The clonotype was recovered from a human donor in good health. The chain has TRBV6-1 and TRBJ2-7; D tentatively fits TRBD1 or TRBD2 (5 bases each). The CDR3 DNA reads TGTGCCAGCGGGACGTTTCGCTACGAGCAGTACTTC. Its translation: CASGTFRYEQYF.